The 20 T cell receptor beta chains below were found in one sample sequenced in a study of cytomegalovirus exposure and HLA in healthy donors. PCR used 60 Vbeta primers and 13 Jbeta primers. Sequencing was performed with immunoSEQ multiplex PCR; in TCRdb, only in-frame clones are kept and a portion is missing. The data show approximately 120,000 clones, 80% seen once. Sequencing was carried out using PBMCs. These receptors all stem from a man aged 25-40 years in good health and CMV-seropositive.

The chain combines TRBV6-5 with TRBJ2-1; the match to TRBD2 covers 9 bases. The trim removed 4 bases at V and 2 bases at J, leaving 6 bases unmatched. Germline V gives CDR1 MNHEY, CDR2 SVGAGI. This CDR3 is built from 16 residues. CDR3 DNA: TGTGCCAGCAGTTCCTATAGCGGGGGCGCCTACAATGAGCAGTTCTTC. Amino acids: CASSSYSGGAYNEQFF.

The chain joins TRBV23-1 to TRBJ2-3; possible D gene TRBD2, 6 bases. TRBV23-1 is annotated as an ORF whose role is uncertain. The length of the CDR3 is 16 residues. The ends were cut back, 0 bases at V and 1 base at J, with 11 bases in the middle. CDR3: CASSQSRVAGTDTQYF. The CDR3 region has the DNA TGCGCCAGCAGTCAATCGAGAGTAGCGGGCACAGATACGCAGTATTTT.

This chain joins TRBV2 and TRBJ2-1; weak D call: TRBD1 (6 bases). From germline, CDR1 is SNHLY and CDR2 FYNNEI. This CDR3 region has 15 residues. V lost 6 bases and J 0 bases, leaving 12 bases between the germline ends. The CDR3 bases are TGTGCCAGCAGGATCGACAGGAACTCCTACAATGAGCAGTTCTTC. This translates into CASRIDRNSYNEQFF.

The rearrangement links TRBV10-2 to TRBJ1-1, with 9 bases lining up with TRBD1. CDR1 and CDR2 (germline): WSHSY, SAAADI. V trimming: 6 bases; J trimming: 0 bases; junction bases outside the gene matches: 5. The CDR3 spans 15 residues. The CDR3 sequence is CASSPQGAMNTEAFF. CDR3 coding DNA: TGCGCCAGCAGCCCACAGGGGGCGATGAACACTGAAGCTTTCTTT.

This clone was seen a few times. The chain uses TRBV5-8 and TRBJ2-5, with 9 nucleotides matching TRBD2. Germline CDR1 and CDR2: SGHTS and YDEGEE. This CDR3 is 16 amino acids long. Losses at the gene ends were 0 bases for V and 5 bases for J; bases not matched to a gene: 8. This CDR3 reads CASSLGRTSVVETQYF. The CDR3 nucleotides are TGTGCCAGCAGCTTGGGCAGGACTAGCGTCGTGGAGACCCAGTACTTC.

The V and J genes are TRBV6-5 and TRBJ2-1; D is possibly TRBD1 (6 bases). The V gene lost 3 bases and the J gene lost 7 bases, with 7 bases spanning the gap. CDR1 is MNHEY, CDR2 SVGAGI, per germline. CDR3 length: 12 amino acids. The CDR3 region has the DNA TGTGCCAGCAGTTATCAGGGGAATGAGCAGTTCTTC. Translated: CASSYQGNEQFF.

The rearrangement uses TRBV5-1 and TRBJ1-1, with 8 positions matching TRBD1. The CDR3 is 14 residues long. The trim removed 4 bases at V and 1 base at J, leaving 3 bases unmatched. The V gene's germline CDR1 is SGHRS and CDR2 YFSETQ. The CDR3 region has the DNA TGCGCCAGCAGCGCGGGACAGGAGAACACTGAAGCTTTCTTT. The encoded protein is CASSAGQENTEAFF.

This chain links TRBV18 with TRBJ2-5; D is perhaps TRBD2 (5 bases). V lost 6 bases and J lost 3, with 17 bases in between. The CDR3 is made up of 15 amino acids. Germline CDR1 and CDR2: KGHSH and LQKENI. CDR3 residues: CASSNFQEGKETQYF. CDR3 sequence (DNA): TGTGCCAGCTCCAACTTCCAAGAGGGTAAAGAGACCCAGTACTTC.

The DNA for the CDR3 is TGCAGCGCTCTACCGGGACTACCTAGCACAGATACGCAGTATTTT. Residues: CSALPGLPSTDTQYF. The chain recombines TRBV29-1 with TRBJ2-3; 7 bases agree with TRBD2. This CDR3 contains 15 residues. Germline CDR1 reads SQVTM; CDR2 reads ANQGSEA. J lost 0 bases, V lost 7 bases, and 10 bases had no gene match.

The chain carries TRBV29-1 and TRBJ2-7; the match to TRBD1 covers 7 bases. This CDR3 is built from 12 residues. The J segment lost 3 bases and the V segment lost 7 bases, leaving 6 bases of the junction unmatched. Germline V lookup: CDR1 SQVTM, CDR2 ANQGSEA. The CDR3 bases are TGCAGCGGAAAGACAGGGAACTACGAGCAGTACTTC. Encoded protein: CSGKTGNYEQYF.

This rearrangement joins TRBV4-2 to TRBJ2-4; TRBD2 matches at 12 bases. This CDR3 spans 21 amino acids. CDR1 is LGHNA, CDR2 YNFKEQ, per germline. Trimming removed 0 bases from V and 8 bases from J; junction bases left unmatched: 20. CDR3 loop: CASSQEPRAGASGGAWDIQYF. The CDR3 nucleotides are TGTGCCAGCAGCCAAGAGCCCCGAGCCGGGGCTAGCGGGGGGGCCTGGGACATTCAGTACTTC.

The genes are TRBV25-1 and TRBJ1-6, with 7 positions matching TRBD1. Unmatched junction bases numbered 8, after V lost 5 bases and J lost 7 bases. Germline V CDR1 and CDR2: MGHDK, SYGVNS. The CDR3 extends over 15 amino acids. CDR3: CASSPRQGENSPLHF. The CDR3 DNA sequence: TGTGCCAGCAGTCCCCGACAGGGAGAAAATTCACCCCTCCACTTT.

In the case of this clone: An end of the junction does not agree with germline; a read error may underlie this. The chain recombines TRBV5-1 with TRBJ1-2; possible D gene TRBD1, 5 bases. The CDR3 is made up of 13 amino acids. Germline V gene sequence: CDR1 SGHRS, CDR2 YFSETQ. The CDR3 sequence: CASSPDTGYVYTF. The CDR3 nucleotides read TGCGCCAGCAGCCCCGACACAGGCTATGTCTACACCTTC.

The chain joins TRBV5-5 to TRBJ2-2; D might be TRBD2 (5 bases). Trimming cost V 6 bases and J 1 base, with 7 bases left between them. Germline assignment: CDR1 SGHKS and CDR2 YYEKEE (reference sequence). CDR3 length: 13 residues. The CDR3 spells CASNRENTGELFF. The CDR3 DNA is TGTGCCAGCAATCGGGAGAACACCGGGGAGCTGTTTTTT.

J is TRBJ2-7 and V is TRBV7-3; 9 bases agree with TRBD2. The junction had 5 bases not matched to a gene; V was cut back by 2 bases and J by 6 bases. This CDR3 has 14 residues. Germline V CDR1 and CDR2: SGHTA, FQGTGA. CDR3 sequence (DNA): TGTGCCAGCAGCTTAGGGCGGGGGGGCTCCGAGCAGTACTTC. This translates into CASSLGRGGSEQYF.

This clone was detected only once. The chain combines TRBV9 with TRBJ2-7, with D perhaps matching TRBD1 (6 bases). Looked up from germline, CDR1 is SGDLS and CDR2 is YYNGEE. With 1 base removed from V and 3 bases from J, the gap between germline ends came to 11 bases. This CDR3 contains 14 residues. This CDR3 reads CASSVSAQGYEQYF. The CDR3 nucleotides read TGTGCCAGCAGCGTATCAGCACAGGGCTACGAGCAGTACTTC.

The V call is TRBV6-6, the J call TRBJ1-2, with D unclear. Germline assignment: CDR1 MNHNY and CDR2 SVGAGI (reference sequence). Trimming shortened V by 2 bases and J by 8 bases, and 12 bases separated the two germline ends. This CDR3 is 13 amino acids long. The CDR3 protein is CASSYGGERGYTF. The CDR3 DNA sequence: TGTGCCAGCAGTTACGGCGGGGAGCGAGGCTACACCTTC.

The chain employs TRBV28 and TRBJ2-6, with D perhaps TRBD2 (5 bases). Trimming left V 5 bases short and J 0 bases short, with 8 bases between. Germline V CDR1 and CDR2: MDHEN, SYDVKM. The CDR3 runs 15 residues. Here the CDR3 DNA reads TGTGCCAGCAGTATCGGAGGCTCTGGGGCCAACGTCCTGACTTTC. This encodes CASSIGGSGANVLTF. Drawing the rest from reference TRBV28 and TRBJ2-6, the complete variable domain is DVKVTQSSRYLVKRTGEKVFLECVQDMDHENMFWYRQDPGLGLRLIYFSYDVKMKEKGDIPEGYSVSREKKERFSLILESASTNQTSMYLCASSIGGSGANVLTFGAGSRLTVL.

This clone was seen a few times. This chain uses TRBV5-6 with TRBJ2-2; the match to TRBD1 covers 9 bases. The CDR3 consists of 17 residues. Germline lookup yields CDR1 SGHDT and CDR2 YYEEEE. V was clipped by 3 bases and J by 5 bases; unmatched bases: 11. CDR3: CASSSPWTGAETGELFF. In DNA, the CDR3 is TGTGCCAGCAGCTCGCCCTGGACAGGGGCCGAAACCGGGGAGCTGTTTTTT.

The chain carries TRBV2 and TRBJ2-3, with 7 bases lining up with TRBD1. Germline V gene lookup returns CDR1 SNHLY and CDR2 FYNNEI. J lost 4 bases, V lost 4 bases, and 5 bases had no gene match. CDR3 length: 14 residues. The CDR3 sequence is CASSVDQGADTQYF. The CDR3 DNA follows: TGTGCCAGCAGTGTTGACCAGGGGGCAGATACGCAGTATTTT.